This TCR beta chain comes out of a study of blood T cell repertoires in COVID-19. Study details: Samples taken during acute and convalescent COVID-19 were collected in the United States, Italy and Spain.

Germline assignment: CDR1 SGDLS and CDR2 YYNGEE. The CDR3 spans 13 residues. V lost 5 bases and J lost 6, with 9 bases in between. Clones were read by immunoSEQ multiplex PCR, and TCRdb kept only the in-frame ones, dropping some. The data hold hundreds of thousands of clones, with approximately 87% observed a single time. This rearrangement joins TRBV9 to TRBJ1-6, with D possibly matching TRBD1 (5 bases). Sequenced sample: PBMCs or T cells enriched from blood (not recorded which). This receptor was obtained from a woman aged 50 to 60 who had recovered from COVID-19. CDR3 sequence (DNA): TGTGCCAGCAGTCAGGGAGGTAATTCACCCCTCCACTTT. Translated: CASSQGGNSPLHF.